The next 7 T cell receptor beta chains were all read from a single sample in a study of T cells in women clearing cervical HPV infection. The data were produced by immunoSEQ multiplex PCR, yet TCRdb's version contains in-frame clones alone and is incomplete. This sample contains tens of thousands of clones. The sequenced sample consisted of blood buffy coat. These receptors were obtained from a woman between 18 and 75 years old with a cervical HPV16 infection that either progressed to CIN3+ or cleared (not recorded which).

About this clone: The read is 3 residues too short to cover the CDR3 end, so that end is filled in from the germline J gene. This chain uses TRBV6-2 or TRBV6-3 with TRBJ1-5; tentatively, D is TRBD1 (6 bases). With 5 bases removed from V and 4 bases from J, the gap between germline ends came to 15 bases. There are 15 residues in the CDR3. Per the germline V gene, CDR1 is MNHEY and CDR2 is SVGEGT. The CDR3 spells CASSTLQGGNQPQHF. The part of the CDR3 DNA that was read is TGTGCCAGCAGTACCTTACAGGGTGGAAATCAGCCC.

A remark on this clone: The CDR3 end is not reached by the read, which stops 3 residues before it; the germline J gene fills it in. The rearrangement joins TRBV7-9 to TRBJ1-5, with a weak D call TRBD1 (6 bases). Germline values: CDR1 SEHNR, CDR2 FQNEAQ (reference sequence). V lost 1 base and J 7 bases, leaving 8 bases between the germline ends. The CDR3 has 13 amino acids. CDR3 DNA (partial): TGTGCCAGCAGCTTAGGGGGGGGCCAGCCC. Its protein is CASSLGGGQP. The full CDR3 sequence reads CASSLGGGQPQHF.

A note on this clone: The sequence runs out 3 residues before the end of the CDR3; the remainder is reconstructed from the germline J gene. This sequence joins TRBV20-1 and TRBJ2-3; 7 bases agree with TRBD2. Germline trimming cut 2 bases from V and 0 bases from J; bases unmatched to any gene: 2. Germline V gene sequence: CDR1 DFQATT, CDR2 SNEGSKA (reference sequence). The length of the CDR3 is 14 residues. CDR3 residues: CSARLAASTDTQYF. CDR3 DNA (partial): TGCAGTGCTAGACTAGCGGCTAGCACAGATACG.

Regarding this clone: The read ends 3 residues shy of where the CDR3 ends; the end is completed using the germline J gene. This chain uses TRBV18 with TRBJ1-1, with 10 bases aligning to TRBD1. The V and J ends lost 5 bases and 5 bases, in that order; junction bases with no gene match: 2. This CDR3 has 13 amino acids. Germline lookup yields CDR1 KGHSH and CDR2 LQKENI. The DNA read from the CDR3 is TGTGCCAGCTCATCGGGACAGGGGACTGAA. Its translation is CASSSGQGTE. The whole CDR3 sequence reads CASSSGQGTEAFF.

The covered CDR3 bases are TGCGCCAGCAGCTTGGGAGGGTCAGAGACC. This gives the protein CASSLGGSET. The full CDR3 is CASSLGGSETQYF. This sequence joins TRBV5-1 and TRBJ2-5; D perhaps matches TRBD2 (5 bases). The CDR3 end lies 3 residues beyond the end of the read and is filled in from the germline J gene. Trimming shortened V by 0 bases and J by 4 bases, and 7 bases separated the two germline ends. The CDR3 spans 13 residues. Germline V lookup: CDR1 SGHRS, CDR2 YFSETQ.

In the case of this clone: The CDR3 end lies 3 residues beyond the end of the read and is filled in from the germline J gene. J is TRBJ1-1 and V is TRBV30; 7 bases match TRBD1. V gave up 2 bases and J gave up 4 bases; unmatched junction bases: 4. This CDR3 comprises 13 residues. Per germline, CDR1 GTSNPN and CDR2 SVGIG (reference sequence). The CDR3 DNA, read in part, is TGTGCCTGGAGTAGGGGACAGATCACTGAA. It specifies CAWSRGQITE. The whole CDR3 is CAWSRGQITEAFF. Based on the CDR3 plus reference TRBV30 and TRBJ1-1, the full variable domain is SQTIHQWPATLVQPVGSPLSLECTVEGTSNPNLYWYRQAAGRGLQLLFYSVGIGQISSEVPQNLSASRPQDRQFILSSKKLLLSDSGFYLCAWSRGQITEAFFGQGTRLTVV.

About this clone itself: The read ends 3 residues early relative to the CDR3; the germline J gene fills the gap. J is TRBJ2-1 and V is TRBV7-9; no clear D gene. Trimming pared 11 bases from V and 9 bases from J, leaving 8 bases between. This CDR3 is 9 amino acids long. Germline values: CDR1 SEHNR, CDR2 FQNEAQ (reference sequence). The DNA read from the CDR3 is TGTGCCCCTGGGCTTGAG. Translation gives CAPGLE. The entire CDR3 sequence reads CAPGLEQFF.